This TCR beta chain was identified in a study of shared clonotypes between healthy human individuals. The authors' processing: Because ImmunoSEQ provided only junction sequences with no quality scores, the filtering differed. Clones were sequenced by immunoSEQ multiplex PCR, and TCRdb holds only the in-frame ones, with some missing. The V and J calls and the clone size are those of that table, but D and trimming were determined from the DNA. The table shows 2 million to 3 million clones, with 80% to 95% occurring only once. This CDR3 is built from 11 residues. Trimming stripped 8 bases from V and 5 bases from J, with 10 bases between. Germline lookup yields CDR1 MNHEY and CDR2 SVGAGI.

The chain joins TRBV6-5 to TRBJ2-7; no reliable D call. This TCR came from a man aged 18-30 years in good health. Some clones in this sample may be carry-over from other donors' samples. Sequencing used naive CD4+ T cells from PBMCs. The subset is: CD45RA+ positively selected. Here the CDR3 DNA reads TGTGCCAGCCGAAGGTTAGACGAGCAGTACTTC. As protein: CASRRLDEQYF.